The 16 T cell receptor beta chains below were found in one sample sequenced in a study of blood T cells in healthy people across ages. For the second PCR, which ran for about 7 to 11 cycles, a sample-barcoded 5' primer and a J-beta primer mix were used. TCRdb analysed the 5' RACE reads with MiXCR anew, one entry per CDR3 protein. The table records roughly 830,000 distinct CDR3 sequences, around 68% of them present only once. The source material was blood. The receptors stem from a man aged 25-40 years in good health.

This clonotype was seen a handful of times. V gene TRBV7-2 combines with J gene TRBJ1-2, with D maybe TRBD1 (6 bases). The CDR3 extends over 13 amino acids. Trimming stripped 5 bases from V and 2 bases from J, with 9 bases between. CDR1 is SGHTA and CDR2 is FQGNSA in the germline V gene. The CDR3 DNA sequence: TGTGCCAGCAGCGCCGGACAGAACTATGGCTACACCTTC. As protein: CASSAGQNYGYTF.

This clonotype was detected ten times or more. The chain couples TRBV6-1 to TRBJ2-6; D remains ambiguous. The CDR3 extends over 16 amino acids. Germline lookup yields CDR1 MNHNS and CDR2 SASEGT. Deletions cut 4 bases from V and 0 bases from J, with 10 bases between. The CDR3 DNA is TGTGCCAGCAGTGTCCATCAGAGCTCTGGGGCCAACGTCCTGACTTTC. Encoded protein: CASSVHQSSGANVLTF.

This clonotype was detected once. The V and J genes are TRBV2 and TRBJ2-1, with TRBD1 identical over 9 bases. Germline CDR1 reads SNHLY; CDR2 reads FYNNEI. Losses at the gene ends were 3 bases for V and 9 bases for J; bases not matched to a gene: 9. The CDR3 is 15 residues long. Here the CDR3 reads CASSERTGVVSEQFF. In nucleotides, the CDR3 is TGTGCCAGCAGTGAGCGGACAGGGGTTGTAAGTGAGCAGTTCTTC. Filled out from reference TRBV2 and TRBJ2-1, the complete variable domain reads EPEVTQTPSHQVTQMGQEVILRCVPISNHLYFYWYRQILGQKVEFLVSFYNNEISEKSEIFDDQFSVERPDGSNFTLKIRSTKLEDSAMYFCASSERTGVVSEQFFGPGTRLTVL.

This chain connects TRBV7-2 to TRBJ2-5; tentative D call: TRBD2 (6 bases). This CDR3 is 16 amino acids long. Germline-derived CDR1 and CDR2 are SGHTA and FQGNSA. V was clipped by 5 bases and J by 0 bases, with 16 bases between them. The CDR3 is CASSPRGGANQETQYF. Here the CDR3 DNA reads TGTGCCAGCAGCCCACGAGGCGGGGCGAACCAAGAGACCCAGTACTTC.

This clonotype was observed many times. The chain carries TRBV6-4 and TRBJ2-6, with D perhaps assigned TRBD1 or TRBD2 (5 bases each). V gave up 3 bases and J gave up 0 bases, with 6 bases separating them. This CDR3 is built from 15 residues. From germline, CDR1 is MRHNA and CDR2 SNTAGT. The CDR3 coding sequence is TGTGCCAGCAGTGAGGGGGACTCTGGGGCCAACGTCCTGACTTTC. Translated: CASSEGDSGANVLTF.

This clonotype was seen repeatedly, ten times or more. The rearrangement links TRBV7-2 to TRBJ2-1; D remains ambiguous. The V and J ends lost 1 base and 7 bases respectively, with 8 bases between them. Germline V gene lookup returns CDR1 SGHTA and CDR2 FQGNSA. This CDR3 spans 13 amino acids. CDR3 protein: CASSLGRLNEQFF. DNA of the CDR3: TGTGCCAGCAGCTTAGGTCGACTTAATGAGCAGTTCTTC.

The V gene is TRBV7-3, the J gene TRBJ2-3; 11 nucleotides match TRBD2. This CDR3 is built from 18 residues. V was clipped by 4 bases and J by 0 bases; unmatched bases: 9. The germline V gene has CDR1 SGHTA and CDR2 FQGTGA. The CDR3 DNA is TGTGCCAGCAGCTCCAGACTAGCGGGGTCCTTTAGCACAGATACGCAGTATTTT. As protein: CASSSRLAGSFSTDTQYF.

This chain joins TRBV24-1 and TRBJ2-1, with 7 bases aligning to TRBD1. Germline CDR1 reads KGHDR; CDR2 reads SFDVKD. The trim removed 12 bases at V and 5 bases at J, leaving 6 bases unmatched. The CDR3 sequence is 12 residues long. This chain's CDR3 is CAHTGAHNEQFF. The CDR3 DNA follows: TGTGCCCACACAGGGGCCCACAATGAGCAGTTCTTC.

The gene calls are TRBV6-6 and TRBJ2-7, with 11 bases identical to TRBD2. There are 15 residues in the CDR3. Germline trimming cut 6 bases from V and 7 bases from J; bases unmatched to any gene: 11. Germline-derived CDR1 and CDR2 are MNHNY and SVGAGI (reference sequence). The DNA of the CDR3 is TGTGCCAGCAGACGTGGACTAGCGGGCCCCACAGAGCAGTACTTC. It specifies CASRRGLAGPTEQYF.

The chain employs TRBV5-1 and TRBJ2-1; TRBD2 aligns across 8 bases. CDR1 is SGHRS, CDR2 YFSETQ, per germline. V dropped 4 bases and J dropped 4; count of bases not matched to a gene: 7. This CDR3 is built from 15 residues. CDR3 DNA sequence: TGCGCCAGCAGCCGGGCTACTAGCGGATACAATGAGCAGTTCTTC. It encodes CASSRATSGYNEQFF.

As regards this clonotype: The junction shows a germline mismatch at one end, possibly a read error. The V call is TRBV20-1, the J call TRBJ2-1, with D possibly being TRBD2 (5 bases). The CDR3 consists of 16 residues. CDR1 and CDR2 from the germline V gene are DFQATT and SNEGSKA (reference sequence). CDR3: CSARGLPGSSYDEQFF. DNA of the CDR3: TGCAGTGCTAGAGGATTACCGGGAAGTTCCTACGATGAGCAGTTCTTC.

This chain links TRBV6-1 with TRBJ1-1; 7 nucleotides agree with TRBD1. Germline V gives CDR1 MNHNS, CDR2 SASEGT. V was pared by 6 bases and J by 6 bases, with 7 bases of the junction left unmatched. The CDR3 is 13 residues long. In DNA, the CDR3 is TGTGCCAGCAGCCGAGACAGGGCCTCTGAAGCTTTCTTT. This sequence encodes CASSRDRASEAFF.

This clonotype was seen a single time. The junction differs from germline at one of its ends, possibly a read error. This chain connects TRBV6-5 to TRBJ1-2, with D possibly being TRBD1 (5 bases). This CDR3 contains 14 residues. Looked up from germline, CDR1 is MNHEY and CDR2 is SVGAGI. CDR3 in amino acids: CANSWGSRDYGYTF. In DNA, the CDR3 is TGTGCCAACAGTTGGGGTAGCAGGGACTATGGCTACACCTTC.

This clonotype was seen a handful of times. CDR3: CASSFRRTGYTF. As DNA, the CDR3 is TGTGCCAGCAGCTTCAGACGGACTGGCTACACCTTC. The rearrangement uses TRBV7-2 and TRBJ1-2; D ambiguous. The V end lost 3 bases, the J end lost 7 bases, and 9 bases lay between the germline ends. In germline, CDR1 is SGHTA, CDR2 FQGNSA. CDR3 length: 12 residues.

This clonotype showed up just a few times. V gene TRBV12-3 or TRBV12-4 combines with J gene TRBJ1-1; TRBD1 aligns across 10 bases. The V and J ends lost 5 bases and 13 bases, in that order; junction bases with no gene match: 10. CDR3 size: 13 residues. The CDR3 sequence is CASSALGQGFGFF. The CDR3, as DNA: TGTGCCAGCAGTGCACTGGGACAGGGGTTCGGTTTCTTT.

The J gene is TRBJ2-7, the V gene TRBV4-3, with 11 nucleotides matching TRBD2. The CDR3 sequence is 15 residues long. Germline V gives CDR1 LGHNA, CDR2 YSLEER. V lost 3 bases and J lost 6; bases outside the gene matches: 7. This CDR3 reads CASSHRLAGFAEQYF. Here the CDR3 DNA reads TGCGCCAGCAGCCATCGACTAGCGGGATTCGCCGAGCAGTACTTC.